The 29 T cell receptor beta chains below were found in one sample sequenced in a study of cytomegalovirus exposure and HLA in healthy donors. The primer mix had 60 Vbeta and 13 Jbeta primers. Some clones are missing from TCRdb's copy, which holds only in-frame ones; the method was immunoSEQ multiplex PCR. The sample holds around 180,000 clones, around 73% seen once. Sequenced: PBMCs. These TCRs come from a man between 60 and 75 years old in good health and CMV-seronegative.

For this clone: A junction boundary mismatches the germline segment, possibly from a read error. This sequence joins TRBV27 and TRBJ1-5, with 8 bases lining up with TRBD1. The CDR3 is made up of 14 amino acids. Germline V gene data show CDR1 as MNHEY and CDR2 as SMNVEV (reference sequence). The DNA of the CDR3 is TGTGCCAGCAGTCATCAGGGGGCGCGGAAGCCCCAGAATTTT. Protein: CASSHQGARKPQNF.

In this sample, this clone turned up once. The V call is TRBV11-3, the J call TRBJ2-2; 7 bases align to TRBD1. The CDR3 is 17 residues long. Germline-derived CDR1 and CDR2 are SGHNT and YENEEA. V was pared by 1 base and J by 2 bases, with 7 bases of the junction left unmatched. In DNA, the CDR3 is TGTGCCAGCAGCTTAGTAAGGACAGGAGTTAACACCGGGGAGCTGTTTTTT. Protein: CASSLVRTGVNTGELFF.

The chain combines TRBV27 with TRBJ1-1; 7 bases match TRBD1. Germline V gene data show CDR1 as MNHEY and CDR2 as SMNVEV (reference sequence). This CDR3 contains 15 residues. The V segment lost 0 bases and the J segment 3 bases; nucleotides outside the gene matches: 4. CDR3 residues: CASSLSRRGDTEAFF. In DNA form, the CDR3 reads TGTGCCAGCAGTTTATCCCGCAGGGGGGACACTGAAGCTTTCTTT.

This clone was counted between two and nine times. CDR3 in DNA: TGTGCCAGCAGCTTGGCCCCTACTAACTATGGCTACACCTTC. It encodes CASSLAPTNYGYTF. V is TRBV5-6 and J is TRBJ1-2; D is uncertain. Trimming pared 0 bases from V and 0 bases from J, leaving 6 bases between. This CDR3 region has 14 residues. Germline values: CDR1 SGHDT, CDR2 YYEEEE. The entire variable domain, with the rest obtained from reference TRBV5-6 and TRBJ1-2, is as follows: DAGVTQSPTHLIKTRGQQVTLRCSPKSGHDTVSWYQQALGQGPQFIFQYYEEEERQRGNFPDRFSGHQFPNYSSELNVNALLLGDSALYLCASSLAPTNYGYTFGSGTRLTVV.

The V gene is TRBV5-1, the J gene TRBJ2-7; tentative D call: TRBD2 (6 bases). The germline gives CDR1 SGHRS, CDR2 YFSETQ. The CDR3 sequence is 14 residues long. The V end was cut by 3 bases, the J end by 1 base, with 11 bases between. CDR3 region: CASSSGDASYEQYF. The CDR3 DNA is TGCGCCAGCAGCTCGGGGGATGCTTCCTACGAGCAGTACTTC.

V gene TRBV28 combines with J gene TRBJ1-2, with 10 nucleotides matching TRBD1. Germline V gene lookup returns CDR1 MDHEN and CDR2 SYDVKM. V lost 6 bases to trimming and J lost 8 bases; unmatched junction nucleotides: 6. The CDR3 is made up of 13 amino acids. The CDR3 sequence: CASSNDRGRGYTF. Written as DNA, the CDR3 is TGTGCCAGCAGCAATGACAGGGGGCGAGGCTACACCTTC.

The genes are TRBV28 and TRBJ2-7; weak D call: TRBD2 (6 bases). The CDR3 has 13 residues. Trimming removed 10 bases from V and 2 bases from J, with 15 bases in between. Germline V gene lookup returns CDR1 MDHEN and CDR2 SYDVKM. CDR3 sequence (DNA): TGTGCCACCGGATCGACTAGAACCTACGAGCAGTACTTC. It is translated as CATGSTRTYEQYF. Full variable domain (missing parts from reference TRBV28 and TRBJ2-7): DVKVTQSSRYLVKRTGEKVFLECVQDMDHENMFWYRQDPGLGLRLIYFSYDVKMKEKGDIPEGYSVSREKKERFSLILESASTNQTSMYLCATGSTRTYEQYFGPGTRLTVT.

The CDR3 reads CATSSSRDFAYEQYF. CDR3 bases: TGTGCCACCAGCAGCTCCCGGGACTTCGCCTACGAGCAGTACTTC. This chain uses TRBV15 with TRBJ2-7; a possible D gene is TRBD2 (6 bases). Germline CDR1 is LNHNV and CDR2 is YYDKDF (reference sequence). Deletions cut 3 bases from V and 2 bases from J, with 14 bases between. CDR3 size: 15 residues.

The V call is TRBV20-1, the J call TRBJ2-1; D is possibly TRBD2 (6 bases). CDR1 and CDR2 from the germline V gene are DFQATT and SNEGSKA (reference sequence). The CDR3 loop spans 11 amino acids. CDR3 sequence reads: CSAEGGNEQFF. CDR3 bases: TGCAGCGCGGAGGGCGGCAATGAGCAGTTCTTC.

The chain is built from TRBV6-4 and TRBJ1-5; TRBD1 agrees at 10 bases. The CDR3 sequence is 15 residues long. Trimming removed 6 bases from V and 7 bases from J; junction bases left unmatched: 9. Germline loops: CDR1 MRHNA, CDR2 SNTAGT. The chain's CDR3 is CASSLSGTGEQPQHF. CDR3 DNA sequence: TGTGCCAGCAGCCTTTCGGGGACAGGGGAACAGCCCCAGCATTTT.

The chain links TRBV9 to TRBJ2-7; maybe TRBD1 (6 bases). Germline CDR1 is SGDLS and CDR2 is YYNGEE. The CDR3 is 13 residues long. The V and J ends lost 3 bases and 5 bases respectively, with 12 bases between them. The CDR3 here is CASSATRGHEQYF. Here the CDR3 DNA reads TGTGCCAGCAGCGCGACCAGGGGCCACGAGCAGTACTTC.

This clone was detected only a few times. The rearrangement joins TRBV4-3 to TRBJ2-5; possibly TRBD2 for D (6 bases). CDR1 LGHNA and CDR2 YSLEER come from the germline V gene. Trimming pared 1 base from V and 2 bases from J, leaving 14 bases between. The CDR3 covers 16 residues. The CDR3 nucleotides are TGCGCCAGCAGCCAAGCGGGAGTTTGGGAACAAGAGACCCAGTACTTC. Protein sequence: CASSQAGVWEQETQYF.

The chain couples TRBV7-9 to TRBJ2-5; D is unresolved. V was shortened by 1 base and J by 3 bases, with 9 bases between the two germline ends. Germline lookup yields CDR1 SEHNR and CDR2 FQNEAQ (reference sequence). CDR3 length: 14 amino acids. In DNA form, the CDR3 reads TGTGCCAGCAGCTTAGGCGGCAGTAAAGAGACCCAGTACTTC. Its translation is CASSLGGSKETQYF.

V and J are TRBV9 and TRBJ1-1, with 7 bases fitting TRBD1. Per germline, CDR1 SGDLS and CDR2 YYNGEE. The V gene end was trimmed by 0 bases and the J gene end by 1 base; junction bases not matched to a gene: 6. The CDR3 is 16 residues long. CDR3 in amino acids: CASSVEKGQQNTEAFF. CDR3 in DNA: TGTGCCAGCAGCGTAGAGAAGGGACAGCAGAACACTGAAGCTTTCTTT.

V and J are TRBV29-1 and TRBJ1-2; D remains unclear. The CDR3 contains 12 residues. Germline V gene data show CDR1 as SQVTM and CDR2 as ANQGSEA. The V end lost 6 bases, the J end lost 2 bases, and 10 bases lay between the germline ends. CDR3: CSVPTTNYGYTF. The CDR3 DNA reads as TGCAGCGTCCCAACAACCAACTATGGCTACACCTTC. Combining the CDR3 with reference TRBV29-1 and TRBJ1-2 gives the whole variable domain SAVISQKPSRDICQRGTSLTIQCQVDSQVTMMFWYRQQPGQSLTLIATANQGSEATYESGFVIDKFPISRPNLTFSTLTVSNMSPEDSSIYLCSVPTTNYGYTFGSGTRLTVV.

The V gene is TRBV4-2, the J gene TRBJ1-6; 9 bases map to TRBD1. The CDR3 has 17 residues. V lost 0 bases, J lost 6 bases, and 6 bases stayed unmatched. Germline V CDR1 and CDR2: LGHNA, YNFKEQ. The CDR3 DNA is TGTGCCAGCAGCCAAGATAGGCCGGGACAGGGTAATTCACCCCTCCACTTT. The encoded protein is CASSQDRPGQGNSPLHF.

The rearrangement joins TRBV18 to TRBJ1-2, with D perhaps matching TRBD1 (5 bases). The CDR3 is made up of 16 amino acids. Germline assignment: CDR1 KGHSH and CDR2 LQKENI. Between the trimmed V and J ends, which lost 4 bases and 1 base, there was a span of 16 bases. This CDR3 reads CASSQNLGPRNYGYTF. CDR3 DNA: TGTGCCAGCTCACAGAATTTGGGGCCTCGTAACTATGGCTACACCTTC.

The chain combines TRBV7-9 with TRBJ2-5, with D perhaps TRBD1 (5 bases). The CDR3 is made up of 13 amino acids. Per the germline V gene, CDR1 is SEHNR and CDR2 is FQNEAQ (reference sequence). V lost 1 base and J 5 bases, leaving 8 bases between the germline ends. CDR3 coding DNA: TGTGCCAGCAGCTTAGGGTCAGGGGAGACCCAGTACTTC. Its protein product is CASSLGSGETQYF.

CDR3 amino acids: CASSVAGRTYEQYF. The CDR3 DNA sequence: TGTGCCAGCAGCGTAGCGGGTAGGACCTACGAGCAGTACTTC. This chain uses TRBV9 with TRBJ2-7; D unresolved. CDR3 length: 14 amino acids. Germline V lookup: CDR1 SGDLS, CDR2 YYNGEE. Trimming took off 0 bases at V and 2 bases at J, with 9 bases between the two ends.

The chain joins TRBV9 to TRBJ2-2; maybe TRBD2 (5 bases). Germline V gene data show CDR1 as SGDLS and CDR2 as YYNGEE. The CDR3 covers 14 residues. V shed 0 bases and J shed 6 bases, with 9 bases lying between them. CDR3 residues: CASSVERESGELFF. CDR3 nucleotides: TGTGCCAGCAGCGTAGAACGGGAATCCGGGGAGCTGTTTTTT.

The V gene is TRBV5-1, the J gene TRBJ2-1; D not resolved. Germline CDR1 is SGHRS and CDR2 is YFSETQ. V lost 0 bases and J lost 9, with 13 bases in between. The CDR3 extends over 14 amino acids. This CDR3 is CASSLGPTVSEQFF. In DNA, the CDR3 is TGCGCCAGCAGCTTGGGTCCTACTGTTAGTGAGCAGTTCTTC.

The chain links TRBV7-2 to TRBJ2-5; D remains ambiguous. The CDR3 contains 13 residues. Germline values: CDR1 SGHTA, CDR2 FQGNSA. V was pared by 1 base and J by 2 bases, with 5 bases between. The CDR3 bases are TGTGCCAGCAGCTTAGGAGTACAAGAGACCCAGTACTTC. Translated, it gives CASSLGVQETQYF. Filled out from reference TRBV7-2 and TRBJ2-5, the complete variable domain reads GAGVSQSPSNKVTEKGKDVELRCDPISGHTALYWYRQSLGQGLEFLIYFQGNSAPDKSGLPSDRFSAERTGGSVSTLTIQRTQQEDSAVYLCASSLGVQETQYFGPGTRLLVL.

A word on this clone: The sample has other DNA sequences that encode this CDR3 too. This chain uses TRBV29-1 with TRBJ1-1, with 10 positions matching TRBD1. This CDR3 has 13 amino acids. Germline lookup yields CDR1 SQVTM and CDR2 ANQGSEA. The trim removed 7 bases at V and 4 bases at J, leaving 6 bases unmatched. This chain's CDR3 is CSAGQGGSTEAFF. In DNA form, the CDR3 reads TGCAGCGCCGGACAGGGGGGAAGCACTGAAGCTTTCTTT.

This clone came up once. In DNA, the CDR3 is TGTGCCAGCACCGCCGGGACAGGGAGTATGAACACTGAAGCTTTCTTT. Encoded protein: CASTAGTGSMNTEAFF. The V call is TRBV5-4, the J call TRBJ1-1, with 9 bases fitting TRBD1. CDR1 and CDR2 (germline): SGHNT, YYREEE (reference sequence). V was clipped by 6 bases and J by 0 bases; unmatched bases: 9. The CDR3 totals 16 residues.

With respect to this clone: Other DNA sequences of this sample code for an identical CDR3. The rearrangement joins TRBV7-9 to TRBJ2-3, with 11 positions matching TRBD2. The V and J ends lost 4 bases and 2 bases, in that order; junction bases with no gene match: 5. CDR1 SEHNR and CDR2 FQNEAQ come from the germline V gene (reference sequence). This CDR3 region has 16 residues. Here the CDR3 reads CASSSPGLADTDTQYF. The CDR3 DNA reads as TGTGCCAGCAGCTCCCCGGGACTAGCGGACACAGATACGCAGTATTTT.

The genes are TRBV28 and TRBJ1-1; no firm D call. Germline V gene data show CDR1 as MDHEN and CDR2 as SYDVKM. Trimming shortened V by 7 bases and J by 1 base, and 13 bases separated the two germline ends. The CDR3 length is 14 residues. Written as DNA, the CDR3 is TGTGCCAGCACCCCTTCTCGAGAGAACACTGAAGCTTTCTTT. It codes for CASTPSRENTEAFF.

The genes are TRBV7-9 and TRBJ2-5, with 7 bases identical to TRBD2. Germline V gene lookup returns CDR1 SEHNR and CDR2 FQNEAQ (reference sequence). This CDR3 has 16 residues. Unmatched junction bases numbered 7, after V lost 1 base and J lost 2 bases. The CDR3 loop reads CASSLVVGGPQETQYF. The CDR3 DNA follows: TGTGCCAGCAGCTTAGTTGTGGGAGGGCCTCAAGAGACCCAGTACTTC.

The V and J genes are TRBV6-1 and TRBJ2-3; TRBD2 aligns across 7 bases. The length of the CDR3 is 15 residues. The germline V gene encodes CDR1 MNHNS and CDR2 SASEGT. The J segment lost 0 bases and the V segment lost 4 bases, leaving 4 bases of the junction unmatched. The CDR3 DNA sequence: TGTGCCAGCAGTGCCTCTAGCGGAAGCACAGATACGCAGTATTTT. Its translation: CASSASSGSTDTQYF.

This clone was seen just once. The chain has TRBV18 and TRBJ1-5, with D uncertain. The CDR3 is 18 amino acids. Deletions cut 6 bases from V and 4 bases from J, with 25 bases between. Germline values: CDR1 KGHSH, CDR2 LQKENI. CDR3 in amino acids: CASSDRTGRGFRNQPQHF. The CDR3 DNA reads TGTGCCAGCTCCGACCGGACGGGGAGAGGATTTCGAAATCAGCCCCAGCATTTT.